The entry below gives a single TCR beta chain sequence along with its context. The antigen remains unidentified. Trimming shortened V by 5 bases and J by 6 bases, and 12 bases separated the two germline ends. Germline CDR1 SGHTA, CDR2 FQGTGA. This CDR3 has 13 amino acids. Assay: immunoSEQ multiplex PCR; the TCRdb copy retains only in-frame clones and omits some. The data contain 45,000 or so clones, roughly 80% of them seen just once; the ten biggest clones take up roughly 4.1%. This record comes from a study of OX40 agonist ivuxolimab in advanced cancers. Study overall: The dose-escalation cohort had hepatocellular carcinoma, melanoma, renal cell or head and neck cancer. Earlier anti-PD-1, anti-PD-L1 or anti-CTLA-4 therapy was permitted; 30% to 45% had received some. Study-wide findings and caveats: Clonal expansion was seen in CD4+ and CD8+ blood T cells by week 6 at 0.1 to 3.0 mg/kg. On average, CD8+ T cells had more expanded clones than CD4+.

This clonotype was sampled from an adult with an advanced solid tumor such as melanoma, head and neck, liver or kidney cancer. V usage is TRBV7-3 and J usage is TRBJ2-3; D call uncertain. Specimen: CD4+ or CD8+ T cells sorted from blood, collected in a trial of the OX40 agonist ivuxolimab. Here the CDR3 reads CASSLKYRDTQYF. CDR3 DNA sequence: TGTGCCAGCAGCCTCAAGTATCGGGATACGCAGTATTTT.